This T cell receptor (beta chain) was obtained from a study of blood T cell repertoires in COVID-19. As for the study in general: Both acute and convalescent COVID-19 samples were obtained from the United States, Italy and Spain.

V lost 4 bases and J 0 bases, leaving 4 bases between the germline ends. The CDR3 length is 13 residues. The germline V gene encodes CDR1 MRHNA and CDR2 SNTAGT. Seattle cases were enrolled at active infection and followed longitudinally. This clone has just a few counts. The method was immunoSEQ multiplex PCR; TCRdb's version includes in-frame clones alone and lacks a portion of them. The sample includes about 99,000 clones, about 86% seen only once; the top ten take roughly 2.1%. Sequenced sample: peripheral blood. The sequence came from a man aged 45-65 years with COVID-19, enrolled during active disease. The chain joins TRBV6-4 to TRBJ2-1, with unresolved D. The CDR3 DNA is TGTGCCAGCAGTGCTAGCTCCTACAATGAGCAGTTCTTC. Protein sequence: CASSASSYNEQFF.